This T cell receptor (beta chain) was retrieved from a study of monozygotic twins with inflammatory bowel disease. Roughly 3,500 ng of total RNA went into each TCR library. The unique tags termed UMIs, each holding a 6-nucleotide sample barcode, were added by means of template switching. TCRdb derives one entry per CDR3 protein from the 5' RACE reads, leaving out DNA. The sample totals some 100,000 distinct CDR3 sequences; its top ten clones hold 9.5% to 15%. The receptor was isolated from a human donor with ulcerative colitis or Crohn's disease, or a healthy co-twin of an affected twin (not recorded which). The sequenced sample consisted of blood.

The CDR3 sequence is CASSFDRGEQYF. The chain uses TRBV7-9 and TRBJ2-7; TCRdb outputs TRBD1, but without DNA this stays unchecked. The CDR3 runs 12 residues. In germline, CDR1 is SEHNR, CDR2 FQNEAQ (reference sequence). Full variable domain (rest looked up from reference TRBV7-9 and TRBJ2-7): DTGVSQNPRHKITKRGQNVTFRCDPISEHNRLYWYRQTLGQGPEFLTYFQNEAQLEKSRLLSDRFSAERPKGSFSTLEIQRTEQGDSAMYLCASSFDRGEQYFGPGTRLTVT.